This record looks at one T cell receptor (beta chain) sequence and its context. The antigen it binds to is not known. The sample holds no much larger clone one base away, and base qualities are not on file. For this chain, trimming is 4 bases at the V end and 5 bases at the J end, and the number of junction bases without a gene match is 6. From the cysteine through the phenylalanine, the CDR3 covers 14 amino acids. The CDR3 DNA has 42 bases and is translated from base 1. CDR1 and CDR2 were assigned from the germline V gene (reference sequence) as SEHNR and FQNEAQ. Library method: PCR. The instrument given in TCRdb is Illumina HiSeq 4000. High-throughput sequencing was used to profile the TCR beta-chain CDR3 region of each patient. As for the original processing: A classifier to discriminate distant-metastatic papillary thyroid cancer patients was built from CDR3 differences across clinicopathological groups. The Shannon index was used to assess repertoire diversity, and the Morisita-Horn index was used to assess tumor-blood repertoire similarity. TCRdb took the public reads, trimmed them with fastp at Q25, ran MiXCR for clone calling and kept in-frame beta chains. V and J calls and clone size were set by TCRdb, not the authors. Within this sample are tens of thousands of clones, with 24% of them counted one time only. Roughly 15% of the sample is in the top ten clones.

The sample belongs to a study of metastatic and nonmetastatic thyroid tumors (dated by TCRdb to 2019 to 2021). At the level of the whole study: Repertoires were compared across peripheral blood and tumor or nodule tissue samples from malignant and benign thyroid patients. Findings and caveats that apply to the study as a whole: TCR beta diversity was reported as significantly higher in malignant tumors than in benign nodules, in both blood and tumor samples.

No patient had received any treatment before thyroid surgery. Using T-cell receptor beta sequencing, the researchers looked back retrospectively at clinical samples from patients, gathered between about 2012 and 2018. The receptor's source is a female donor with papillary thyroid cancer or a benign thyroid nodule (not recorded which). Some clones in this sample may be carry-over from other donors' samples. The specimen sequenced was blood. Recombination joined TRBV7-9 with TRBJ2-7, with 9 bases in between that match TRBD1. CDR3 protein: CASSSGTGMHEQYF. The nucleotide sequence is given as TGTGCCAGCAGCTCCGGGACAGGGATGCACGAGCAGTACTTC.